This T cell receptor beta chain was documented in a study of blood T cell repertoires in COVID-19. Background on the study: Samples came from the United States, Italy and Spain, spanning acute and convalescent COVID-19. PBMCs, B-cell-depleted T cells, or T cells were the source of the cDNA or gDNA that made up the material.

This CDR3 spans 12 amino acids. The V gene end was trimmed by 4 bases and the J gene end by 2 bases; junction bases not matched to a gene: 2. The germline V gene has CDR1 SQVTM and CDR2 ANQGSEA. As to this clone: This CDR3 is also generated by other DNA sequences in the sample.

Per the study methods: It was from reference gene primer amplification that nucleated cell counts were estimated. Profiled with immunoSEQ multiplex PCR; TCRdb holds only in-frame clones, not every one. V and J calls and clone size are those listed in that table; D and trimming were worked out from the DNA. The data contain 350,000 to 550,000 clones, 85% to 90% of them singletons. The sample was peripheral blood. This receptor was identified in a woman aged 30 to 39 with acute or convalescent COVID-19. This rearrangement joins TRBV29-1 to TRBJ2-7, with 7 nucleotides matching TRBD1. The CDR3 reads CSVGTGAYEQYF. The CDR3 DNA reads TGCAGCGTTGGGACAGGCGCCTACGAGCAGTACTTC.